One T cell receptor beta chain is described in this entry. The data derive from a study of blood T cell repertoires in COVID-19. The CDR3 loop spans 15 amino acids. V lost 5 bases to trimming and J lost 9 bases; unmatched junction nucleotides: 8. The germline V gene encodes CDR1 LGHDT and CDR2 YNNKEL (reference sequence). Only in-frame clones appear in the TCRdb table, and some are missing; sequencing was by immunoSEQ multiplex PCR. Among 250,000 or so clones listed, approximately 85% were seen once. The sequencing input was PBMCs or T cells enriched from blood (not recorded which). The V gene is TRBV3-1 (or the pseudogene TRBV3-2), the J gene TRBJ1-6; 9 nucleotides match TRBD1. This TCR was recovered from a woman between 50 and 59 years old who had recovered from COVID-19. The CDR3 DNA is TGTGCCAGCAGCTCCGGGACAGGGAACTCTTCACCCCTCCACTTT. Translating it yields CASSSGTGNSSPLHF.